This T cell receptor beta chain was documented in a study of CD8 T cells in ankylosing spondylitis. Germline assignment: CDR1 SQVTM and CDR2 ANQGSEA. There are 14 residues in the CDR3. The V segment lost 7 bases and the J segment 5 bases; nucleotides outside the gene matches: 10. This clonotype was picked up a small number of times. Its antigen is not known. Study conclusions and caveats: What appeared characteristic of ankylosing spondylitis blood was a TCR beta motif of seven to nine highly homologous variants.

TCRdb passed the 5' RACE reads through MiXCR, listing each CDR3 protein once. The data show more than 600,000 distinct CDR3 sequences, with about 20% seen just once and around a fifth held by the top ten. The sequencing sample was made of blood, either unsorted or a sorted T cell fraction (not recorded which). The chain combines TRBV29-1 with TRBJ2-1; 8 bases line up with TRBD1. This TCR came from a male donor with ankylosing spondylitis. Here the CDR3 DNA reads TGCAGCGGGACCCCTCGGACAGGGCACAATGAGCAGTTCTTC. This encodes CSGTPRTGHNEQFF.